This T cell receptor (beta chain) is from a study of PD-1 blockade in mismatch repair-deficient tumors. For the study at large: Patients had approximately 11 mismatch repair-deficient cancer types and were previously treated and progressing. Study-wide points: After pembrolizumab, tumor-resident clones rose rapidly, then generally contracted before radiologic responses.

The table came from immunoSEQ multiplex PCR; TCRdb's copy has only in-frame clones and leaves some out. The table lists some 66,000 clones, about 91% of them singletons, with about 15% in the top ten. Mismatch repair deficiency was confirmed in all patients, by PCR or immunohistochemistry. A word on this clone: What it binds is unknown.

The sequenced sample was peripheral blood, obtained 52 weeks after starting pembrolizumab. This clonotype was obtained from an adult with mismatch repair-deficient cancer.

CDR3 residues: CASSELAGGSYEQYF. The DNA of the CDR3 is TGTGCCAGCAGTGAGCTAGCGGGAGGATCCTACGAGCAGTACTTC. This chain connects TRBV6-1 to TRBJ2-7; 11 bases fit TRBD2. In germline, CDR1 is MNHNS, CDR2 SASEGT. J gave up 1 base and V 3 bases, and 2 bases lay outside the gene matches. The CDR3 is 15 amino acids.